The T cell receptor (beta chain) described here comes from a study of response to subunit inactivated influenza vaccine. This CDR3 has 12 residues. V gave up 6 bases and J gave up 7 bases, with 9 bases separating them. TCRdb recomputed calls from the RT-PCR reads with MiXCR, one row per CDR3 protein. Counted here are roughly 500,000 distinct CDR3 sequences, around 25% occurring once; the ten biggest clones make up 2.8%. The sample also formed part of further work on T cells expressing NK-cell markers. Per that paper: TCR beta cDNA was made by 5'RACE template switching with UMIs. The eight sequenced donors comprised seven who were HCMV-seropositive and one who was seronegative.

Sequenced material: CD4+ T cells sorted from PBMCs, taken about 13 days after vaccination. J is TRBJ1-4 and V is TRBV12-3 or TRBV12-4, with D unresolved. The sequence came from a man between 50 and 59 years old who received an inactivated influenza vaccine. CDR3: CASSPRVEKLFF. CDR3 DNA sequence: TGTGCCAGCAGCCCTCGGGTTGAAAAACTGTTTTTT.